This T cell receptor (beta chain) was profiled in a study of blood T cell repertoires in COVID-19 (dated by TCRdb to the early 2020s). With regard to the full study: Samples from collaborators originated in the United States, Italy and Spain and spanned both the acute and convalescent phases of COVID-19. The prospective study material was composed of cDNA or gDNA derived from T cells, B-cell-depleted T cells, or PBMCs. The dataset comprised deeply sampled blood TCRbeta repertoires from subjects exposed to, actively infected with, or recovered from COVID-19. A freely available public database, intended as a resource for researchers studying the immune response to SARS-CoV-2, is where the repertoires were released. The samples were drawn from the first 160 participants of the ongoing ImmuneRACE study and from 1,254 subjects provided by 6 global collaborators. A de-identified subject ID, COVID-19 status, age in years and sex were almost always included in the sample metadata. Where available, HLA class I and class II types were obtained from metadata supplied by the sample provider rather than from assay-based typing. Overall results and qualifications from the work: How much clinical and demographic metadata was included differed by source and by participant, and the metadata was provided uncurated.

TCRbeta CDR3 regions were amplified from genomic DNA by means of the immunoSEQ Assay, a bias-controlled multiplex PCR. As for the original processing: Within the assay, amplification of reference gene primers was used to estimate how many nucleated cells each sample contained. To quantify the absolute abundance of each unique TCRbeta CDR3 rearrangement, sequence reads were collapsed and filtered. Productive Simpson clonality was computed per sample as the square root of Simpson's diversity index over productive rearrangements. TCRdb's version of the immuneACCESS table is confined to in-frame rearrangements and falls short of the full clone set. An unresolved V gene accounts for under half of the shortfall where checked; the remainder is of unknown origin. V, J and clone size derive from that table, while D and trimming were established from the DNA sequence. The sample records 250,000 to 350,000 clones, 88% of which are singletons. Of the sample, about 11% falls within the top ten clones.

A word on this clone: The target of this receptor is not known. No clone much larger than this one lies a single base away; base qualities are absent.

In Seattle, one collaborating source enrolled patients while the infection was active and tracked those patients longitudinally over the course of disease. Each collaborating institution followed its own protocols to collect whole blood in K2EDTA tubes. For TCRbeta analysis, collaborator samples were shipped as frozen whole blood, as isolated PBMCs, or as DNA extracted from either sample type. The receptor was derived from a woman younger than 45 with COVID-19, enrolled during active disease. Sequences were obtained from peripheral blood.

The CDR3 corresponds to CATSAGVGASYEQYF. In nucleotide form, the sequence is TGTGCCACCAGTGCCGGAGTCGGCGCCTCCTACGAGCAGTACTTC. The chain uses TRBV24-1 and TRBJ2-7; a confident D gene designation cannot be given. CDR1 and CDR2 are read off the germline V gene as KGHDR and SFDVKD. V is clipped by 5 bases and J by 0 bases, and the sequence between their germline boundaries is 13 bases long. The CDR3 runs 15 residues from the cysteine to the phenylalanine. Only the CDR3 DNA is retained, 45 bases long and in frame from the first base.